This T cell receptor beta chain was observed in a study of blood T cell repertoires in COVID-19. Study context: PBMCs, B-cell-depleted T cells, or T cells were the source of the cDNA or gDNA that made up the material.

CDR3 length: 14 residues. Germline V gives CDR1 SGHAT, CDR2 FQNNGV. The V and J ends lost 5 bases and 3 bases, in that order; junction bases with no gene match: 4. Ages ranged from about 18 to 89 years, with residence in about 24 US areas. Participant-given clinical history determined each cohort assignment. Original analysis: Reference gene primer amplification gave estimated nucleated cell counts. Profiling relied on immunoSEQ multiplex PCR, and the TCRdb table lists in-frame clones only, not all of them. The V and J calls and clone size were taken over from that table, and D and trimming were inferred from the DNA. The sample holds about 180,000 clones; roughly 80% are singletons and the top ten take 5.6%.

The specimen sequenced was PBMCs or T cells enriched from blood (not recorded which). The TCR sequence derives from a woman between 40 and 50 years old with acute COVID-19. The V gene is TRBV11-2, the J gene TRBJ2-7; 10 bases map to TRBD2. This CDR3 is CASSRAGGNYEQYF. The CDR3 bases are TGTGCCAGCAGCAGAGCGGGAGGGAACTACGAGCAGTACTTC.